Listed below are T cell receptor beta chains from one sample, sequenced in a study of molecular identifiers for immune sequencing clone quantification. A single record per CDR3 protein comes from TCRdb applying MiXCR to the PCR reads. The sample holds about 320,000 distinct CDR3 sequences; about 22% are singletons and the top ten take roughly 0.7%. Sequenced material: naive CD8+ T cells from blood, with Jurkat cell RNA spiked in. These receptors originate from a human donor in good health. Some libraries in this study had Jurkat cell RNA spiked in. Both conserved end residues are part of each CDR3. D genes are given only for firm matches. The size of a clone is reported for some rows only, either as once, few or many, or as a class for expanded clones.

>many|TRBV7-9|TRBJ2-2|TRBD1
CASSSPGTGAPGELFF
TGTGCCAGCAGCTCCCCCGGGACAGGGGCACCCGGGGAGCTGTTTTTT
>-|TRBV7-8|TRBJ2-5|TRBD2
CASSPLLSGVQETQYF
TGTGCCAGCAGCCCACTACTAAGCGGGGTCCAAGAGACCCAGTACTTC
>-|TRBV6-2/TRBV6-3|TRBJ2-1|-
CASSWTPNEQFF
TGTGCCAGCAGTTGGACCCCCAATGAGCAGTTCTTC
>-|TRBV19|TRBJ2-7|-
CASKGHPESYAQYF
TGTGCCAGTAAGGGACACCCCGAATCCTACGCGCAGTACTTC
>-|TRBV18|TRBJ1-5|-
CASSLLGELGNQPQHF
TGTGCCAGCTCACTTCTAGGGGAGCTGGGCAATCAGCCCCAGCATTTT
>-|TRBV4-2|TRBJ2-3|-
CASSQGVFTTDTQYF
TGTGCCAGCAGCCAAGGCGTCTTCACCACAGATACGCAGTATTTT
>-|TRBV6-5|TRBJ2-3|-
CASSVYSREIDTQYF
TGTGCCAGCAGTGTCTACTCCCGAGAGATAGATACGCAGTATTTT
>many|TRBV29-1|TRBJ2-5|-
CSVVSGPETQYF
TGCAGCGTTGTGTCAGGCCCGGAGACCCAGTACTTC
>many|TRBV7-9|TRBJ2-3|TRBD2
CASSHLAGGVSDTQYF
TGTGCCAGCAGCCATCTAGCGGGAGGAGTATCGGATACGCAGTATTTT
>many|TRBV6-2/TRBV6-3|TRBJ1-1|TRBD1
CASSYGQGAEAFF
TGTGCCAGCAGTTACGGACAGGGGGCTGAAGCTTTCTTT
>many|TRBV4-1|TRBJ1-4|-
CASSQQMDNEKLFF
TGCGCCAGCAGCCAGCAGATGGACAATGAAAAACTGTTTTTT
>many|TRBV6-6|TRBJ1-5|-
CASSYLLDSLGTNQPQHF
TGTGCCAGCAGTTACCTTCTCGACAGTCTCGGTACCAATCAGCCCCAGCATTTT
>few|TRBV15|TRBJ1-3|-
CATSTRQVGNTIYF
TGTGCCACCAGCACGCGACAGGTCGGAAACACCATATATTTT
>many|TRBV7-9|TRBJ2-5|-
CASSPKGEETQYF
TGTGCCAGCAGCCCGAAGGGGGAAGAGACCCAGTACTTC
>-|TRBV6-5|TRBJ2-7|-
CASRYYRGYEQYF
TGTGCCAGCAGATATTATCGAGGCTACGAGCAGTACTTC
>-|TRBV5-4|TRBJ1-1|TRBD1
CASSFGQGGPTDTEAFF
TGTGCCAGCAGCTTCGGACAGGGGGGACCTACTGACACTGAAGCTTTCTTT
>-|TRBV15|TRBJ2-3|TRBD2
CATSRVPSGGSTDTQYF
TGTGCCACCAGCAGAGTCCCTAGCGGGGGAAGCACAGATACGCAGTATTTT
>many|TRBV7-2|TRBJ2-3|-
CASSLGVVFPDTQYF
TGTGCCAGCAGCTTAGGGGTGGTCTTCCCCGATACGCAGTATTTT
>few|TRBV27|TRBJ2-1|-
CASSLSRRGNEQFF
TGTGCCAGCAGTTTATCCCGCAGGGGCAATGAGCAGTTCTTC
>many|TRBV27|TRBJ1-3|-
CASSLSGYSGNTIYF
TGTGCCAGCAGTTTATCTGGCTACTCTGGAAACACCATATATTTT
>-|TRBV19|TRBJ2-3|TRBD1
CASSNRDRGIFSDTQYF
TGTGCCAGTAGTAACCGGGACAGGGGCATTTTTTCAGATACGCAGTATTTT
>many|TRBV30|TRBJ1-1|-
CAWGGGGTEAFF
TGTGCCTGGGGGGGAGGAGGCACTGAAGCTTTCTTT
>-|TRBV3-1|TRBJ2-3|-
CASSQDISGSPDTDTQYF
TGTGCCAGCAGCCAAGATATTTCTGGAAGCCCTGACACAGATACGCAGTATTTT
>many|TRBV7-9|TRBJ2-7|TRBD1
CASSNPGQGLEQYF
TGTGCCAGCAGCAATCCGGGACAGGGTCTGGAGCAGTACTTC
>many|TRBV19|TRBJ2-2|-
CASSIRTLGGAGELFF
TGTGCCAGTAGTATAAGGACCCTCGGCGGAGCCGGGGAGCTGTTTTTT
>-|TRBV6-2/TRBV6-3|TRBJ2-7|TRBD2
CASRPGLAGGFYEQYF
TGTGCCAGCAGGCCCGGACTAGCGGGAGGTTTCTACGAGCAGTACTTC
>-|TRBV7-8|TRBJ1-1|-
CASSLGANLMNTEAFF
TGTGCCAGCAGCTTAGGGGCAAACTTGATGAACACTGAAGCTTTCTTT
>-|TRBV19|TRBJ1-4|-
CASSILRVDRNEKLFF
TGTGCCAGTAGTATTTTAAGGGTGGACAGAAATGAAAAACTGTTTTTT
>-|TRBV4-1|TRBJ2-7|-
CASSQVLVFGSGEQYF
TGCGCCAGCAGCCAAGTATTGGTTTTTGGCTCAGGGGAGCAGTACTTC